Following are 13 T cell receptor beta chains from one sample sequenced in a study of T cells in Graves' hyperthyroidism and ophthalmopathy (dated by TCRdb to the late 2010s). The receptor library was made with multiplex PCR. For sequencing, an Illumina HiSeq 2000 was employed. The TCR beta CDR3 regions were amplified from the RNA transcripts. For the first round of RT-PCR on the TCR CDR3, the HTBI primer set was used together with the Qiagen OneStep RT-PCR kit. TCRdb reworked the public reads: Q25 trimming with fastp, MiXCR clone assembly, productive beta chains retained. Here each entry gathers all rows of one CDR3 protein and keeps the most common genes and DNA. The sample data list approximately 380,000 distinct CDR3 sequences, and approximately 19% of these were observed just once. The leading ten clones occupy approximately 4% of the sample. The sequencing input was blood. The receptors derive from a woman under 30 with Graves' hyperthyroidism.

V usage is TRBV19 and J usage is TRBJ1-2, with 9 bases aligning to TRBD1. Looked up from germline, CDR1 is LNHDA and CDR2 is SQIVND (reference sequence). V lost 4 bases to trimming and J lost 5 bases; unmatched junction nucleotides: 8. The CDR3 sequence is 15 residues long. As DNA, the CDR3 is TGTGCCAGTAGTACGTCCGGGACAGGGCCGTATGGCTACACCTTC. This codes for CASSTSGTGPYGYTF.

This clonotype was found many times. The DNA for the CDR3 is TGTGCCATCAGAGGGGACAGAACAGAGACCCAGTACTTC. Translation gives CAIRGDRTETQYF. V is TRBV10-3 and J is TRBJ2-5; the match to TRBD1 covers 7 bases. The germline CDR1 and CDR2 sequences are ENHRY and SYGVKD. V dropped 6 bases and J dropped 4; count of bases not matched to a gene: 5. The CDR3 length is 13 residues.

This clonotype was detected ten times or more. V gene TRBV6-1 combines with J gene TRBJ1-5, with 7 bases identical to TRBD1. Germline loops: CDR1 MNHNS, CDR2 SASEGT. V lost 4 bases, J lost 6 bases, and 6 bases stayed unmatched. The CDR3 sequence is 14 residues long. The CDR3 DNA sequence: TGTGCCAGCAGTGGACGGGACAGCTTTCAGCCCCAGCATTTT. This sequence encodes CASSGRDSFQPQHF.

The table lists this clonotype with many counts. The CDR3 DNA is TGTGCCAGCAGCCCCCAGGGACTAAAGCGCACCGGGGAGCTGTTTTTT. It specifies CASSPQGLKRTGELFF. The chain has TRBV11-2 and TRBJ2-2; the match to TRBD2 covers 7 bases. The CDR3 has 16 amino acids. With V trimmed by 5 bases and J by 4 bases, 10 bases remained unmatched. Germline V gene lookup returns CDR1 SGHAT and CDR2 FQNNGV.

This clonotype has at least ten counts. V is TRBV20-1 and J is TRBJ1-1; D possibly corresponds to TRBD1 (6 bases). The germline gives CDR1 DFQATT, CDR2 SNEGSKA (reference sequence). V lost 0 bases and J lost 1, with 15 bases in between. This CDR3 has 16 amino acids. This CDR3 reads CSARDTRGVENTEAFF. DNA for the CDR3: TGCAGTGCTAGAGATACCAGGGGAGTGGAGAACACTGAAGCTTTCTTT.

The CDR3 region is CASSRTAGYEQYF. The CDR3 nucleotides are TGTGCCAGCAGCCGGACAGCAGGGTACGAGCAGTACTTC. V and J are TRBV7-6 and TRBJ2-7, with a weak D call TRBD1 (6 bases). There are 13 residues in the CDR3. Trimming shortened V by 5 bases and J by 4 bases, and 12 bases separated the two germline ends. Germline CDR1 is SGHVS and CDR2 is FNYEAQ.

This clonotype has only a few counts. A much larger clone differs from this one at a single base, so this may be a read error. The chain employs TRBV4-1 and TRBJ2-5; TRBD2 matches 12 bases. Germline V lookup: CDR1 MGHRA, CDR2 YSYEKL. J lost 4 bases, V lost 3 bases, and 15 bases had no gene match. The CDR3 is 19 amino acids. This CDR3 reads CASSHPGLAGSVGRETQYF. The CDR3 bases are TGCGCCAGCAGCCATCCCGGACTAGCGGGGTCGGTGGGTCGAGAGACCCAGTACTTC.

V gene TRBV27 combines with J gene TRBJ1-6; 9 nucleotides align to TRBD1. Germline CDR1 reads MNHEY; CDR2 reads SMNVEV (reference sequence). This CDR3 region has 17 residues. J gave up 3 bases and V 3 bases, and 6 bases lay outside the gene matches. The CDR3 sequence is CASSFKSTGGYNSPLHF. CDR3 sequence (DNA): TGTGCCAGCAGTTTTAAGTCGACAGGGGGCTATAATTCACCCCTCCACTTT.

In this sample, this clonotype turned up many times. The chain combines TRBV27 with TRBJ1-5; TRBD1 aligns across 7 bases. The V gene's germline CDR1 is MNHEY and CDR2 SMNVEV (reference sequence). The trim removed 5 bases at V and 9 bases at J, leaving 7 bases unmatched. This CDR3 contains 13 residues. The CDR3 is CASSGDSLRPQHF. CDR3 DNA sequence: TGTGCCAGCAGTGGGGACAGCCTACGGCCCCAGCATTTT.

This clonotype was seen repeatedly, ten times or more. This chain uses TRBV6-5 with TRBJ2-7; 7 bases fit TRBD2. The CDR3 runs 14 residues. CDR1 is MNHEY, CDR2 SVGAGI, per germline. The V gene end was trimmed by 6 bases and the J gene end by 0 bases; junction bases not matched to a gene: 5. CDR3 nucleotide sequence: TGTGCCAGCAGGAGGGAGGGGAGCTCCTACGAGCAGTACTTC. Protein sequence: CASRREGSSYEQYF.

The table lists this clonotype with many counts. The chain uses TRBV24-1 and TRBJ1-2, with D hard to call. Looked up from germline, CDR1 is KGHDR and CDR2 is SFDVKD. Trimming took off 3 bases at V and 6 bases at J, with 4 bases between the two ends. The CDR3 runs to 11 residues. In nucleotides, the CDR3 is TGTGCCACCAGTGATGATCATGGCTACACCTTC. This codes for CATSDDHGYTF.

This clonotype was seen many times. The chain has TRBV12-3 or TRBV12-4 and TRBJ1-1; D unclear. The length of the CDR3 is 14 residues. V was cut by 3 bases and J by 1 base, with 9 bases left in between. The CDR3 reads CASSFFPENTEAFF. In nucleotides, the CDR3 is TGTGCCAGCAGTTTTTTTCCGGAGAACACTGAAGCTTTCTTT.

This clonotype came up a few times. The CDR3 loop is CASSEGRQLNQPQHF. In DNA form, the CDR3 reads TGTGCCAGCAGTGAAGGAAGGCAGCTCAATCAGCCCCAGCATTTT. V usage is TRBV6-1 and J usage is TRBJ1-5; D uncertain. V lost 1 base to trimming and J lost 3 bases, with 10 bases between them. The V gene's germline CDR1 is MNHNS and CDR2 SASEGT. The CDR3 contains 15 residues.